This is a list of T cell receptor beta chains from one sample in a study of blood T cell repertoires in COVID-19. The protocol was immunoSEQ multiplex PCR, while the TCRdb copy is restricted to in-frame clones and leaves out a portion. The table has approximately 480,000 clones, around 90% seen once. Sequenced material: PBMCs or T cells enriched from blood (not recorded which). These receptors originate from a woman aged 18-29 years who had recovered from COVID-19. CDR3s leave out the opening cysteine and the closing phenylalanine or tryptophan. Fields, in order: D gene, CDR3 length, V gene, CDR3 protein. D genes are given only for firm matches.

NA 10 TRBV5-5 ASSYRETEAF
TRBD1 12 TRBV29-1 SLSGTGGEETQY
NA 13 TRBV2 ASSGLGAENSPLH
NA 13 TRBV5-1 ASSLGSGSSYEQY
TRBD1 18 TRBV5-4 ASSLAVPPIGTVATGELF
TRBD2 15 TRBV9 ASSVEASGGVRETQY
NA 8 TRBV20-1 SAREDEQF
NA 11 TRBV30 AWSVGGDSPLH
TRBD1 13 TRBV5-1 ASSLTGADTGELF
NA 13 TRBV18 ASSPRAEAVTEAF
NA 15 TRBV12-2 ASRSQLRGALGYGYT
NA 13 TRBV2 ASRTLTVSGTEAF
TRBD2 13 TRBV7-6 ASSLDPGGTDTQY
TRBD2 11 TRBV7-2 ASGSGGSGGEY
TRBD2 13 TRBV3-1/TRBV3-2 ASSQVLAGNNEQF
TRBD2 12 TRBV5-1 ASSTDGGEIEFD
NA 12 TRBV6-5 ASRAQEGNQPQH
NA 10 TRBV5-4 ASSFTGEGQF
TRBD2 13 TRBV9 ASSPSSGGAGEQF
NA 10 TRBV6-1 ASREDTEEAF
NA 11 TRBV6-5 ASSYSGITEAF
TRBD2 13 TRBV11-3 ASSEASGAYNEQF
NA 12 TRBV6-1 ASSEGGSGNTIY
TRBD2 14 TRBV11-2 ASSPNRGGLGDTQY
NA 16 TRBV12-2 ASRLELAGGLNTGELF
TRBD2 13 TRBV6-7 ASLIRGGRADTQY
NA 13 TRBV6-5 ASSTTGFSGNTIY
TRBD1 10 TRBV12-3/TRBV12-4 ASSTGAHGYT
TRBD1 17 TRBV11-2 ASSPRRGTGGRENSPLH
NA 8 TRBV30 ACGLNTQY
NA 11 TRBV6-5 ASSYSMSGELF
NA 9 TRBV5-1 ASRSVDTQY
NA 11 TRBV12-5 ASAPGNYYGYT
NA 10 TRBV30 AWSSANEKLF
NA 10 TRBV6-5 ASQGGSEKLF
NA 13 TRBV18 ASSPPEGGNSPLH
TRBD1 13 TRBV10-1 ASSEGTGVPYEQY
TRBD2 11 TRBV2 ASSEGGGETQY
NA 11 TRBV10-3 AISGSRDEKLF
NA 15 TRBV19 ASSIAVGVREGSPLH
NA 13 TRBV18 ASSPPQGSNSPLH
NA 14 TRBV2 ASRQDPSSYNSPLH
TRBD2 13 TRBV3-1/TRBV3-2 ASSPSGGLHNEQF
NA 11 TRBV5-1 ASTPSRTDTQY
NA 16 TRBV27 ASSFRVKGGVGNQPQH